This T cell receptor beta chain stems from a study of blood T cells in healthy people across ages. This clonotype was observed a few times. The authors ran a second PCR of 7 to 11 cycles using a sample-barcoded 5' primer and a J-beta primer mix. TCRdb ran MiXCR on the 5' RACE reads and lists one entry per CDR3 protein. Here the sample spans about 1.1 million distinct CDR3 sequences, around two fifths being singletons. The sequencing input was blood. The sequence was collected from a young man in good health.

Here the CDR3 DNA reads TGTGCCAGCAGCGTAGAGGAACAGGGAATGTTAACTAACTATGGCTACACCTTC. As protein: CASSVEEQGMLTNYGYTF. The J gene is TRBJ1-2, the V gene TRBV9; perhaps TRBD1 as D (6 bases). V was shortened by 0 bases and J by 0 bases, with 18 bases between the two germline ends. The CDR3 spans 18 residues. Germline values: CDR1 SGDLS, CDR2 YYNGEE.